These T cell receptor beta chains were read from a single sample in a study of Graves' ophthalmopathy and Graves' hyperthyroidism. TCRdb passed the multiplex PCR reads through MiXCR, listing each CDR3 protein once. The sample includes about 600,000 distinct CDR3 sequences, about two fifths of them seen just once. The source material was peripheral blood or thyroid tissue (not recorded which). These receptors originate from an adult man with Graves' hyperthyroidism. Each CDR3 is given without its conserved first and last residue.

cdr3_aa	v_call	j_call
SVVLGLVYNEQF	TRBV29-1	-
ASSESQELQETQY	TRBV2	TRBJ2-5
ASSPAGGGGNEQF	TRBV10-2	-
ASSLRARHTDTQY	TRBV12-3/TRBV12-4	TRBJ2-3
SADPRVVEQY	TRBV20-1	TRBJ2-7
ASSLGGGYTEAF	TRBV12-3/TRBV12-4	TRBJ1-1
ASTESETQY	TRBV5-1	TRBJ2-5
AISPQDRREETQY	TRBV10-3	TRBJ2-5
ASSQEQGTEAF	TRBV14	TRBJ1-1
ASRDRERSSNQPQH	TRBV19	TRBJ1-5
ASSILQGAFYNEQF	TRBV19	-
ATSDLRLAGSGTTHTEAF	TRBV24-1	TRBJ1-1
SAETSGGSYEQY	TRBV29-1	TRBJ2-7
ASSFPTGGGETQH	TRBV2	TRBJ1-5
ASNDVGNGYT	TRBV9	TRBJ1-2
ASSMGGSGNQPQH	TRBV19	TRBJ1-5
ASSLGRAGGSYEQY	TRBV13	TRBJ2-7
SAGDTKGGLAGGFSYEQY	TRBV20-1	TRBJ2-7
SARTANEKLF	TRBV20-1	TRBJ1-4
ASRADSSPYEQY	TRBV25-1	TRBJ2-7
ASSLGGRANYGYT	TRBV5-1	TRBJ1-2
ASSLGMINYGYT	TRBV11-2	TRBJ1-2
ASSVDWSSGNTIY	TRBV9	TRBJ1-3
ASSLGGAGGSSGANEQY	TRBV7-2	TRBJ2-7
ASSCLATSDSPLH	TRBV10-3	TRBJ1-6
SARAGTGALNTEAF	TRBV20-1	TRBJ1-1
ASSELAGGLEQY	TRBV2	TRBJ2-7
SVGAERETQY	TRBV29-1	TRBJ2-5
SAKPPGYGNTIY	TRBV20-1	TRBJ1-3
ASSRGTGGNQPQH	TRBV11-2	TRBJ1-5
ASSQDPRATSWYEQY	TRBV4-1	TRBJ2-7
ATSDRQGSNEQF	TRBV24-1	-
ATSTRHAREGQGTSYEQY	TRBV15	TRBJ2-7
ASSPNQAGNTIY	TRBV7-8	TRBJ1-3
ASSLRGGTGTLNTEAF	TRBV5-1	TRBJ1-1
ASSEIGVSGGNT	TRBV10-2	TRBJ1-2
ASSSRGEAIY	TRBV7-6	TRBJ1-3
ATSVGLAEGRETQY	TRBV15	TRBJ2-5
AGSGVLDSGNTIY	TRBV2	TRBJ1-3
ASSDSGTSTGELF	TRBV25-1	TRBJ2-2
SARDASSYEQY	TRBV20-1	TRBJ2-7
ASSLGRGGPNNGYT	TRBV9	TRBJ1-2
ASSPTGQGARETQY	TRBV2	TRBJ2-5
ASRGAGTGGGYT	TRBV12-3/TRBV12-4	TRBJ1-2
ASSSGSAGNTIY	TRBV7-9	TRBJ1-3
SAKLAYEQY	TRBV20-1	TRBJ2-7
ASSPGGAGYT	TRBV7-2	TRBJ1-2
ASSIALGRTDTQY	TRBV19	TRBJ2-3
ASRRPGARNTIY	TRBV10-2	TRBJ1-3
ATSVWSSYEQY	TRBV15	TRBJ2-7